The 29 T cell receptor beta chains listed next were all sequenced from one sample in a study of low-dose radiotherapy and immunotherapy resistance in tumors (dated by TCRdb to 2021 to 2024). The time point label, read with the paper, signifies: after trial treatment. This sample's treatment or condition label indicates: LDRT plus nivolumab, ipilimumab, low-dose cyclophosphamide and aspirin (RACIN trial). TCRdb names Illumina MiniSeq as the instrument used. First-strand cDNA was synthesized with Superscript III and a set of TRAV- and TRBV-specific primers, covering both TCRalpha and TCRbeta chains. TCRs were amplified with Phusion for approximately 18 PCR cycles, with a constant-region primer paired with the adapter attached to the V primers. TCRdb trimmed the raw reads at Q25, called clones with MiXCR and kept productive beta chains. Here each entry gathers all rows of one CDR3 protein and keeps the most common genes and DNA. This sample is represented by 30,000 to 45,000 distinct CDR3 sequences; less than 25% of them were singletons. In total, the top ten clones hold about a tenth of the sample.

The material sequenced was PBMCs, taken after low-dose radiotherapy plus immunotherapy. Receptors originate from a female donor with ovarian cancer.

The chain uses TRBV29-1 and TRBJ2-5, with TRBD2 matching 8 bases. Germline CDR1 SQVTM, CDR2 ANQGSEA. With 6 bases clipped from V and 6 bases from J, the junction kept 9 bases outside the gene matches. The CDR3 spans 13 residues. The CDR3 here is CSVGGSGSQTQYF. CDR3 DNA: TGCAGCGTGGGGGGGAGCGGGAGCCAGACCCAGTACTTC.

In this sample, this clonotype turned up many times. V gene TRBV20-1 combines with J gene TRBJ2-3; D is undetermined. Germline V gene lookup returns CDR1 DFQATT and CDR2 SNEGSKA (reference sequence). Trimming left V 1 base short and J 2 bases short, with 7 bases between. The CDR3 contains 13 residues. CDR3 sequence reads: CSARVGSTDTQYF. CDR3 in DNA: TGCAGTGCTAGAGTAGGTTCCACAGATACGCAGTATTTT.

The table lists this clonotype with many counts. The gene calls are TRBV11-2 and TRBJ2-7; 9 bases line up with TRBD1. The CDR3 runs 15 residues. The J segment lost 0 bases and the V segment lost 4 bases, leaving 4 bases of the junction unmatched. Germline lookup yields CDR1 SGHAT and CDR2 FQNNGV. CDR3 in DNA: TGTGCCAGCAGCTCATTGGACAGGGGCTCCTACGAGCAGTACTTC. Translating it yields CASSSLDRGSYEQYF.

This clonotype was recorded at least ten times. The genes are TRBV5-1 and TRBJ1-2; no firm D call. The CDR3 runs 14 residues. Per germline, CDR1 SGHRS and CDR2 YFSETQ. Trimming removed 4 bases at V and 8 bases at J, with 18 bases between. DNA of the CDR3: TGCGCCAGCAGCCCGGACCCCACCGCCGCGGGCTACACCTTC. This sequence encodes CASSPDPTAAGYTF.

Ten or more counts support this clonotype. The CDR3, as DNA: TGTGCCAGCAGTGAATTGAGGGGAGGGGGATACGGGGAGCAGTACTTC. Its translation: CASSELRGGGYGEQYF. The chain is built from TRBV6-5 and TRBJ2-7, with a possible D match to TRBD2 (7 bases). The CDR3 covers 16 residues. Germline loops: CDR1 MNHEY, CDR2 SVGAGI. Trimming took 5 bases from V and 7 from J, leaving 24 bases between them.

There are many counts of this clonotype. V is TRBV12-3 or TRBV12-4 and J is TRBJ1-1; no clear D gene. The CDR3 covers 12 residues. V was pared by 10 bases and J by 5 bases, with 14 bases between. DNA for the CDR3: TGTGCCACGCTGACGGGCGGGACTGAAGCTTTCTTT. It is translated as CATLTGGTEAFF.

This clonotype was seen at least ten times. The genes are TRBV5-1 and TRBJ1-2; D remains unclear. Germline loops: CDR1 SGHRS, CDR2 YFSETQ. V was shortened by 2 bases and J by 2 bases, with 7 bases between the two germline ends. This CDR3 has 13 amino acids. Here the CDR3 reads CASSFPGNYGYTF. The CDR3 DNA sequence: TGCGCCAGCAGCTTCCCCGGGAACTATGGCTACACCTTC.

DNA for the CDR3: TGTGCCAGCAGCTTCCGGACTAGCGGGGTTAACACCGGGGAGCTGTTTTTT. Its translation: CASSFRTSGVNTGELFF. The chain has TRBV7-8 and TRBJ2-2; 12 nucleotides agree with TRBD2. J gave up 2 bases and V 3 bases, and 4 bases lay outside the gene matches. The CDR3 has 17 amino acids. Per germline, CDR1 SGHVS and CDR2 FQNEAQ.

This clonotype was recorded a few times. The chain is built from TRBV27 and TRBJ2-2, with D tentatively TRBD2 (6 bases). From germline, CDR1 is MNHEY and CDR2 SMNVEV (reference sequence). V was clipped by 5 bases and J by 5 bases, with 21 bases between them. The CDR3 is 17 amino acids. CDR3 protein: CASSLKAGGTRTGELFF. The CDR3 DNA reads as TGTGCCAGCAGTCTTAAGGCTGGCGGGACGAGGACCGGGGAGCTGTTTTTT.

This chain joins TRBV9 and TRBJ1-5, with 10 bases lining up with TRBD1. Losses at the gene ends were 4 bases for V and 2 bases for J; bases not matched to a gene: 18. CDR3 length equals 20 residues. CDR1 and CDR2 from the germline V gene are SGDLS and YYNGEE. The CDR3 DNA reads as TGTGCCAGCAGCTCGAGAGGCCCCGGGACAGGGGTTTTGGGCAATCAGCCCCAGCATTTT. This codes for CASSSRGPGTGVLGNQPQHF.

The V gene is TRBV6-2 or TRBV6-3, the J gene TRBJ2-3; perhaps D is TRBD1 or TRBD2 (5 bases each). The germline V gene has CDR1 MNHEY and CDR2 SVGEGT. This CDR3 is built from 12 residues. V gave up 8 bases and J gave up 0 bases, with 6 bases separating them. The CDR3 nucleotides are TGTGCCAGCCGGGACAGCACAGATACGCAGTATTTT. This encodes CASRDSTDTQYF.

A note on this clonotype: Only one base separates this from a far larger clonotype, so it likely reflects a read error. The CDR3 nucleotides read TGTGCCAGCAGCTATTCCGGGACAGGGTCCTACGAGCAGTTCTTC. Encoded protein: CASSYSGTGSYEQFF. The V gene is TRBV5-4, the J gene TRBJ2-1; TRBD1 aligns across 9 bases. Looked up from germline, CDR1 is SGHNT and CDR2 is YYREEE (reference sequence). The CDR3 is made up of 15 amino acids. V was clipped by 3 bases and J by 10 bases; unmatched bases: 11.

This clonotype was picked up many times. The DNA is omitted, as the CDR3 cannot be located on it reliably, and the CDR3 follows TCRdb's listing. This rearrangement joins TRBV28 to TRBJ2-7; the table calls TRBD1, which could not be checked here. The length of the CDR3 is 15 amino acids, counting both ends. Germline V lookup: CDR1 MDHEN, CDR2 SYDVKM. Here the CDR3 reads CASILGTGRLSEQYF.

This chain joins TRBV7-9 and TRBJ2-7; perhaps TRBD2 as D (6 bases). The V gene's germline CDR1 is SEHNR and CDR2 FQNEAQ (reference sequence). This CDR3 comprises 14 residues. The germline V and J ends were trimmed by 0 bases and 2 bases, with 8 bases remaining between them. CDR3 sequence (DNA): TGTGCCAGCAGCTTAGCAGGGACTGCCTACGAGCAGTACTTC. It specifies CASSLAGTAYEQYF.

This clonotype has a count of ten or more. The chain recombines TRBV9 with TRBJ2-1; no clear D gene. This CDR3 has 15 amino acids. Trimming stripped 0 bases from V and 2 bases from J, with 9 bases between. Germline lookup yields CDR1 SGDLS and CDR2 YYNGEE. In nucleotides, the CDR3 is TGTGCCAGCAGCGTAGGGCTCGTAACCTACAATGAGCAGTTCTTC. Amino acid sequence: CASSVGLVTYNEQFF.

This clonotype was recorded at least ten times. The chain uses TRBV29-1 and TRBJ1-1, with 11 bases aligning to TRBD1. Germline assignment: CDR1 SQVTM and CDR2 ANQGSEA. The CDR3 has 21 amino acids. Trimming took 3 bases from V and 4 from J; bases not matched to a gene: 25. The CDR3 reads CSVDELSRAGTGGFYGTEAFF. The DNA for the CDR3 is TGCAGCGTTGATGAGCTCTCACGGGCAGGGACAGGGGGTTTCTATGGCACTGAAGCTTTCTTT.

The sample holds many counts of this clonotype. The gene calls are TRBV10-1 and TRBJ2-5; D is possibly TRBD2 (7 bases). This CDR3 is 15 amino acids long. V shed 3 bases and J shed 5 bases, with 16 bases lying between them. CDR1 is WNHNN, CDR2 SYGVQD, per germline (reference sequence). The CDR3 DNA follows: TGCGCCAGCAGTGATCCGGCGGGGGCGTGGGAGACCCAGTACTTC. It encodes CASSDPAGAWETQYF.

V gene TRBV12-3 or TRBV12-4 combines with J gene TRBJ2-6; no firm D call. There are 13 residues in the CDR3. Trimming took off 7 bases at V and 4 bases at J, with 8 bases between the two ends. Here the CDR3 DNA reads TGTGCCAGCACGGCCCCCGGGGCCAACGTCCTGACTTTC. Protein product: CASTAPGANVLTF.

This clonotype was seen at least ten times. The chain combines TRBV30 with TRBJ1-2, with D possibly TRBD1 on 5 matching bases. CDR1 and CDR2 from the germline V gene are GTSNPN and SVGIG (reference sequence). Between the trimmed V and J ends, which lost 7 bases and 8 bases, there was a span of 17 bases. The CDR3 spans 12 residues. CDR3 sequence reads: CASLGGWRGYTF. The CDR3 DNA sequence: TGTGCCTCCCTTGGGGGTTGGCGCGGCTACACCTTC.

This clonotype showed up many times. V usage is TRBV28 and J usage is TRBJ2-3, with TRBD2 as a possible D gene (5 bases). V was shortened by 6 bases and J by 0 bases, with 19 bases between the two germline ends. The CDR3 is made up of 17 amino acids. Germline CDR1 MDHEN, CDR2 SYDVKM. CDR3 nucleotides: TGTGCCAGCAGCCGGACGGGATGGGCAAAGAGCACAGATACGCAGTATTTT. Protein sequence: CASSRTGWAKSTDTQYF.

This chain connects TRBV21-1 to TRBJ2-7. TRBV21-1 is recorded as a pseudogene. This CDR3 is 15 amino acids long. DNA of the CDR3: TGTGCCAGCAGCAACCCATGGCTGAGATCCTACGAGCAGTACTTC. Its translation: CASSNPWLRSYEQYF.

The rearrangement joins TRBV28 to TRBJ2-7; D call uncertain. The CDR3 has 13 residues. Germline loops: CDR1 MDHEN, CDR2 SYDVKM. Trimming stripped 6 bases from V and 1 base from J, with 10 bases between. CDR3 coding DNA: TGTGCCAGCAGGGTGACGCTATCCTACGAGCAGTACTTC. It is translated as CASRVTLSYEQYF.

This clonotype is medium-sized. The rearrangement links TRBV28 to TRBJ2-1; 9 bases map to TRBD1. The CDR3 contains 17 residues. CDR1 is MDHEN, CDR2 SYDVKM, per germline. V lost 6 bases and J lost 6; bases outside the gene matches: 15. The CDR3 reads CASSEVGRGQGSNEQFF. The DNA for the CDR3 is TGTGCCAGCAGCGAAGTGGGTAGGGGACAGGGATCCAATGAGCAGTTCTTC.

This clonotype was seen ten or more times. V usage is TRBV24-1 and J usage is TRBJ2-2, with D perhaps TRBD2 (5 bases). V lost 7 bases to trimming and J lost 4 bases, with 9 bases between them. The CDR3 loop spans 13 amino acids. Germline V gives CDR1 KGHDR, CDR2 SFDVKD. The CDR3 here is CATSAGFTGELFF. The DNA of the CDR3 is TGTGCCACCAGCGCGGGTTTCACCGGGGAGCTGTTTTTT.

The V gene is TRBV14, the J gene TRBJ2-1, with 8 bases identical to TRBD1. V trimming: 5 bases; J trimming: 6 bases; junction bases outside the gene matches: 15. Germline loops: CDR1 SGHDN, CDR2 FVKESK. This CDR3 region has 17 residues. This chain's CDR3 is CASSSPPRGRESNEQFF. The CDR3 coding sequence is TGTGCCAGCAGCTCTCCCCCCAGGGGGCGAGAGTCCAATGAGCAGTTCTTC.

In its sample, this clonotype was seen many times. This sequence joins TRBV20-1 and TRBJ1-3; D gene uncertain. The germline V gene has CDR1 DFQATT and CDR2 SNEGSKA (reference sequence). V lost 0 bases to trimming and J lost 4 bases, with 16 bases between them. CDR3 length: 16 residues. The CDR3 DNA follows: TGCAGTGCTAGAGATGCTCTGGGAGTGAGGGGAAACACCATATATTTT. This sequence encodes CSARDALGVRGNTIYF.

This clonotype showed up many times. V and J are TRBV23-1 and TRBJ1-1; D might be TRBD1 (5 bases). TRBV23-1 carries the ORF label, with uncertain function. The CDR3 sequence is 15 residues long. Trimming took 3 bases from V and 4 from J, leaving 15 bases between them. CDR3 coding DNA: TGCGCCAGCAGTCAGGGCCCCCCAGGGTCCACTGAAGCTTTCTTT. Translation gives CASSQGPPGSTEAFF.

At least ten counts were recorded for this clonotype. The chain is built from TRBV2 and TRBJ2-7, with D possibly TRBD1 on 5 matching bases. The V and J ends lost 5 bases and 2 bases respectively, with 10 bases between them. Germline V lookup: CDR1 SNHLY, CDR2 FYNNEI. The CDR3 extends over 13 amino acids. This CDR3 reads CASSRTLPYEQYF. The CDR3 nucleotides are TGTGCCAGCAGTCGGACACTTCCCTACGAGCAGTACTTC.

This clonotype occurred many times. This chain links TRBV18 with TRBJ2-3, with D possibly being TRBD2 (6 bases). V was clipped by 0 bases and J by 4 bases, with 14 bases between them. The CDR3 totals 16 residues. Germline loops: CDR1 KGHSH, CDR2 LQKENI. CDR3 nucleotides: TGTGCCAGCTCACCACCCCCCGGGAGTCTCGCAGATACGCAGTATTTT. Translated: CASSPPPGSLADTQYF.